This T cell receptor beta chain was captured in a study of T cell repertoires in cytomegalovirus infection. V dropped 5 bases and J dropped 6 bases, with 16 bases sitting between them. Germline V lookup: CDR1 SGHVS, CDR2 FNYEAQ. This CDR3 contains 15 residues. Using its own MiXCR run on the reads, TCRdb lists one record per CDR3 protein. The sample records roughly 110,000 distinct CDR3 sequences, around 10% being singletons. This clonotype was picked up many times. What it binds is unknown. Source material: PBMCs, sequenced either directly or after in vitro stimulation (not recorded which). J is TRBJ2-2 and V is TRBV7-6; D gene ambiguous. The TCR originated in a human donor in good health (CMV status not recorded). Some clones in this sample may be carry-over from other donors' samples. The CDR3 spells CASSPNGEVAGELFF. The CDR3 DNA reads TGTGCCAGCAGCCCCAACGGAGAAGTCGCCGGGGAGCTGTTTTTT. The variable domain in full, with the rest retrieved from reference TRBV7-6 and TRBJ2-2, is GAGVSQSPRYKVTKRGQDVALRCDPISGHVSLYWYRQALGQGPEFLTYFNYEAQQDKSGLPNDRFSAERPEGSISTLTIQRTEQRDSAMYRCASSPNGEVAGELFFGEGSRLTVL.